Listed here are 15 T cell receptor beta chains from one sample, sequenced in a study of control samples from healthy donors and cancer patients. Sequencing was performed with immunoSEQ multiplex PCR; in TCRdb, only in-frame clones are kept and a portion is missing. The data contain about 220,000 clones, just under 95% of them singletons. The sequencing sample was made of blood. Every receptor here comes from a man in his fifties or sixties in good health.

The chain couples TRBV14 to TRBJ1-2; unclear D gene. The CDR3 contains 15 residues. Germline assignment: CDR1 SGHDN and CDR2 FVKESK. Deletions cut 6 bases from V and 5 bases from J, with 19 bases between. CDR3 sequence reads: CASSSLGFSGYGYTF. The CDR3, as DNA: TGTGCCAGCAGTTCCCTCGGTTTTTCGGGATATGGCTACACCTTC.

The chain uses TRBV5-1 and TRBJ2-5, with 9 positions matching TRBD1. CDR1 is SGHRS, CDR2 YFSETQ, per germline. This CDR3 is built from 15 residues. The trim removed 0 bases at V and 5 bases at J, leaving 5 bases unmatched. The CDR3 reads CASSLARTGVETQYF. Here the CDR3 DNA reads TGCGCCAGCAGCTTGGCCAGGACAGGGGTTGAGACCCAGTACTTC.

The chain recombines TRBV28 with TRBJ2-7, with D maybe TRBD1 (6 bases). Germline values: CDR1 MDHEN, CDR2 SYDVKM. CDR3 length: 17 residues. V shed 2 bases and J shed 1 base, with 18 bases lying between them. CDR3 in amino acids: CASSLGATGRGSYEQYV. CDR3 bases: TGTGCCAGCAGTTTAGGGGCTACAGGGAGAGGGTCCTACGAGCAGTACGTC.

The chain combines TRBV18 with TRBJ2-2; the D gene is possibly TRBD1 (5 bases). There are 15 residues in the CDR3. Germline assignment: CDR1 KGHSH and CDR2 LQKENI. V was clipped by 6 bases and J by 2 bases, with 13 bases between them. This chain's CDR3 is CASSRVQINTGELFF. CDR3 sequence (DNA): TGTGCCAGCTCCAGGGTGCAGATTAACACCGGGGAGCTGTTTTTT.

This clone occurred a few times. The V call is TRBV5-1, the J call TRBJ2-3; D is perhaps TRBD1 or TRBD2 (5 bases each). From germline, CDR1 is SGHRS and CDR2 YFSETQ. Trimming shortened V by 3 bases and J by 2 bases, and 10 bases separated the two germline ends. CDR3 length: 14 amino acids. CDR3 sequence: CASSSGTFTDTQYF. The CDR3 DNA follows: TGCGCCAGCAGCTCAGGGACCTTCACAGATACGCAGTATTTT.

V is TRBV6-2 or TRBV6-3 and J is TRBJ2-5; D not resolved. This CDR3 region has 12 residues. Trimming pared 2 bases from V and 2 bases from J, leaving 3 bases between. Looked up from germline, CDR1 is MNHEY and CDR2 is SVGEGT. The CDR3 nucleotides are TGTGCCAGCAGTTACGTGCAAGAGACCCAGTACTTC. Residues: CASSYVQETQYF.

This rearrangement joins TRBV5-1 to TRBJ2-2; D remains ambiguous. The V and J ends lost 1 base and 4 bases respectively, with 17 bases between them. Germline CDR1 SGHRS, CDR2 YFSETQ. The length of the CDR3 is 17 residues. In DNA, the CDR3 is TGCGCCAGCAGCTTGTTACGCGACACGCAGATCACCGGGGAGCTGTTTTTT. Translation gives CASSLLRDTQITGELFF.

This clone was detected only a few times. This chain connects TRBV28 to TRBJ1-5; 9 nucleotides match TRBD1. The CDR3 sequence is 15 residues long. Germline V gene lookup returns CDR1 MDHEN and CDR2 SYDVKM. Losses at the gene ends were 6 bases for V and 2 bases for J; bases not matched to a gene: 5. The CDR3, as DNA: TGTGCCAGCAGCTTACAGGGGGCAGGCAATCAGCCCCAGCATTTT. Amino acid sequence: CASSLQGAGNQPQHF.

The rearrangement joins TRBV28 to TRBJ2-3; D gene ambiguous. Germline CDR1 and CDR2: MDHEN and SYDVKM. Trimming left V 6 bases short and J 0 bases short, with 7 bases between. CDR3 size: 13 residues. In DNA, the CDR3 is TGTGCCAGCAGCCCTGGAAGCACAGATACGCAGTATTTT. Residues: CASSPGSTDTQYF. Drawing the rest from reference TRBV28 and TRBJ2-3, the complete variable domain is DVKVTQSSRYLVKRTGEKVFLECVQDMDHENMFWYRQDPGLGLRLIYFSYDVKMKEKGDIPEGYSVSREKKERFSLILESASTNQTSMYLCASSPGSTDTQYFGPGTRLTVL.

This clone was seen a single time. The chain joins TRBV27 to TRBJ1-1, with D possibly being TRBD1 (5 bases). V was shortened by 7 bases and J by 11 bases, with 23 bases between the two germline ends. The length of the CDR3 is 14 residues. Germline values: CDR1 MNHEY, CDR2 SMNVEV (reference sequence). The CDR3 region is CASTVPGRIGLAFF. Here the CDR3 DNA reads TGTGCCAGCACCGTCCCGGGGCGTATAGGTTTGGCTTTCTTT.

This chain joins TRBV7-9 and TRBJ1-2; tentative D call: TRBD1 (6 bases). Trimming cost V 5 bases and J 8 bases, with 12 bases left between them. The CDR3 extends over 12 amino acids. Germline CDR1 is SEHNR and CDR2 is FQNEAQ (reference sequence). The CDR3 DNA is TGTGCCAGCAGCCGAGGGGGTGGGGGCTACACCTTC. As protein: CASSRGGGGYTF.

The chain is built from TRBV6-1 and TRBJ1-1, with a tentative D call TRBD1 (6 bases). V lost 0 bases and J 3 bases, leaving 17 bases between the germline ends. Germline V lookup: CDR1 MNHNS, CDR2 SASEGT. CDR3 length equals 17 residues. The CDR3 DNA sequence: TGTGCCAGCAGTGAAGCGCCAACTTGGGGGCCTGACACTGAAGCTTTCTTT. Amino acids: CASSEAPTWGPDTEAFF.

The chain recombines TRBV15 with TRBJ2-3, with D perhaps TRBD1 (5 bases). Trimming pared 0 bases from V and 3 bases from J, leaving 13 bases between. This CDR3 region has 16 residues. CDR1 is LNHNV, CDR2 YYDKDF, per germline (reference sequence). The CDR3 reads CATSRDRGLGTDTQYF. The CDR3 nucleotides read TGTGCCACCAGCAGAGATAGGGGCTTGGGGACAGATACGCAGTATTTT.

The chain joins TRBV4-1 to TRBJ1-2, with D hard to call. Trimming cost V 0 bases and J 8 bases, with 16 bases left between them. The CDR3 length is 15 residues. Germline assignment: CDR1 MGHRA and CDR2 YSYEKL. CDR3 protein: CASSQDDPSHKGYTF. The CDR3 bases are TGCGCCAGCAGCCAAGACGATCCGTCCCACAAAGGCTACACCTTC.

This clone was counted a single time. The junction and the germline gene differ at one end; a read error may be behind it. This chain uses TRBV6-5 with TRBJ2-3; TRBD2 agrees at 15 bases. Per the germline V gene, CDR1 is MNHEY and CDR2 is SVGAGI. This CDR3 is built from 11 residues. CDR3 loop: CASFGLAGGEF. The DNA of the CDR3 is TGTGCCAGCTTCGGACTAGCGGGGGGGGAGTTT.